A selection of T cell receptor beta chains follows, all from one sample in a study of CD8+CD57+ T cells in acquired aplastic anemia. TCRdb reprocessed the reads with MiXCR, giving one entry per CDR3 protein. The sample has around 200,000 distinct CDR3 sequences, almost 50% seen once. Sequencing input: sorted CD4+, CD8+, or CD8+CD57+ T cells (not recorded which) from PBMCs. The receptors here all came from a human donor with aplastic anemia. CDR3s leave out the opening cysteine and the closing phenylalanine or tryptophan.

j_call	v_call	cdr3_aa
TRBJ2-5	TRBV12-3/TRBV12-4	ASRIGTSVGETQY
TRBJ1-3	TRBV6-1	ASKRNPSGNTIY
TRBJ2-3	TRBV20-1	SAPSRSDTQY
TRBJ2-3	TRBV20-1	SARDADTQY
TRBJ1-1	TRBV13	ASSDTGTGNTEAF
TRBJ2-3	TRBV9	ASSGTPGHSTDTQY
TRBJ1-1	TRBV10-3	AISESMDTEAF
TRBJ1-1	TRBV5-6	ASSPAPRGMNTEAF
TRBJ1-2	TRBV10-3	AISESGTYGYT
TRBJ2-7	TRBV12-3/TRBV12-4	ASSLDPKQSEQY
TRBJ1-2	TRBV9	ASSVDPTGGNGYT
TRBJ1-6	TRBV7-2	ASSTPTGFGSPLH